This T cell receptor (beta chain) is from a study of shared T cell receptors in the human thymus. Some clones are missing from TCRdb's copy, which holds only in-frame ones; the method was immunoSEQ multiplex PCR. The profile covers hundreds of thousands of clones, with about 87% appearing a single time and roughly 0.0087% taken by the ten largest. Germline V CDR1 and CDR2: LNHDA, SQIVND (reference sequence). CDR3 length equals 13 residues. The V gene end was trimmed by 11 bases and the J gene end by 2 bases; junction bases not matched to a gene: 5. In addition, the sample was reused for a study of human thymus T cells. That source adds: Donors were healthy Finnish babies undergoing corrective operations for congenital heart defects. Related studies found that unrelated individuals share highly overlapping thymic repertoires.

The gene calls are TRBV19 and TRBJ1-5, with 8 bases fitting TRBD1. The receptor comes from a boy younger than two with a congenital heart defect. Sequencing was carried out using thymocytes. Written as DNA, the CDR3 is TGTGCCTGTTCAGGGGGCGGCAATCAGCCCCAGCATTTT. Translation: CACSGGGNQPQHF. Full variable domain (outside the CDR3, taken from reference TRBV19 and TRBJ1-5): DGGITQSPKYLFRKEGQNVTLSCEQNLNHDAMYWYRQDPGQGLRLIYYSQIVNDFQKGDIAEGYSVSREKKESFPLTVTSAQKNPTAFYLCACSGGGNQPQHFGDGTRLSIL.